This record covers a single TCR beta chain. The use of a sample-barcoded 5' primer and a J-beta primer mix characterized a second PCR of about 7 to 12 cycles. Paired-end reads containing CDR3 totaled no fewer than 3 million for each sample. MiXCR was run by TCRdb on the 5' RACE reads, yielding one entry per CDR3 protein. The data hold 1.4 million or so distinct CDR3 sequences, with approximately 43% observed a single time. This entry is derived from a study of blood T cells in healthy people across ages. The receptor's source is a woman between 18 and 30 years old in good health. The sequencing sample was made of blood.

CDR3 coding DNA: TGTGCCAGCAGTGATGACAGGAGAAATCAGCCCCAGCATTTT. This codes for CASSDDRRNQPQHF. This sequence joins TRBV2 and TRBJ1-5; perhaps TRBD1 as D (6 bases). CDR3 length: 14 amino acids. Germline loops: CDR1 SNHLY, CDR2 FYNNEI. Trimming cost V 3 bases and J 4 bases, with 10 bases left between them.